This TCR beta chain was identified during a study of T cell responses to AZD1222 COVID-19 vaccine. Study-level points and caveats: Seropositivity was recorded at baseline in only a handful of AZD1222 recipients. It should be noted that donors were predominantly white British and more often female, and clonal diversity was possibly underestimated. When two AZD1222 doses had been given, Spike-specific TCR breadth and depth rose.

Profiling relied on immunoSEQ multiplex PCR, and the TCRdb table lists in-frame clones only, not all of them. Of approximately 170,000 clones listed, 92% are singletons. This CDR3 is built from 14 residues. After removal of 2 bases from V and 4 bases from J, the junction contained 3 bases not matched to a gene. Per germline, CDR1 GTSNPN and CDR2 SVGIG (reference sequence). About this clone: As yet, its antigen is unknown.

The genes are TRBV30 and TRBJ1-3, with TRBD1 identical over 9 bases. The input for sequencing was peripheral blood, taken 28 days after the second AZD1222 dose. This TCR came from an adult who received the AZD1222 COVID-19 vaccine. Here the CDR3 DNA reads TGTGCCTGGAGTAGGACAGGGGAAGGAAACACCATATATTTT. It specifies CAWSRTGEGNTIYF.